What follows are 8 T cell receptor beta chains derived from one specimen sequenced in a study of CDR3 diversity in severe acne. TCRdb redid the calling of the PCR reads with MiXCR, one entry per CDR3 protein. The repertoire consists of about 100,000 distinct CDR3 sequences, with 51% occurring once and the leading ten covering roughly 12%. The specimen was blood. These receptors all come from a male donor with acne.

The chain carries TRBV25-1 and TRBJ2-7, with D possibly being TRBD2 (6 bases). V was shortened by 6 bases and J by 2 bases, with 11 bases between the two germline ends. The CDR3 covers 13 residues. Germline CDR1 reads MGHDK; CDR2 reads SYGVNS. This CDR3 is CASRGGPTYEQYF. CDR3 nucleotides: TGTGCCAGCAGGGGAGGACCCACCTACGAGCAGTACTTC.

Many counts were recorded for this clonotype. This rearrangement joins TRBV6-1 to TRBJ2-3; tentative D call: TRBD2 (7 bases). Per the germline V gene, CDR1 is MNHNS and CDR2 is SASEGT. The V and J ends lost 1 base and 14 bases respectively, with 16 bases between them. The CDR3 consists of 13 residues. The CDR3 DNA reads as TGTGCCAGCAGTGAAGGGGCGGGGGCGACTGGGTATTTT. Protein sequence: CASSEGAGATGYF.

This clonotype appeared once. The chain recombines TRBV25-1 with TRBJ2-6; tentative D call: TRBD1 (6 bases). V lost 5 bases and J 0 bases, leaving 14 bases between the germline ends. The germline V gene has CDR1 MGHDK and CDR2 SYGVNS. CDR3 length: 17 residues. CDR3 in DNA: TGTGCCAGCAGTTATCCGGGACAAAGCTCTGGGGCCAACGTCCTGACTTTC. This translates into CASSYPGQSSGANVLTF.

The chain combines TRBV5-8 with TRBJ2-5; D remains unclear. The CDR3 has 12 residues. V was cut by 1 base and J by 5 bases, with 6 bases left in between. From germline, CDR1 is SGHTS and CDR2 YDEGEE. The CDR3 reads CASSLPSETQYF. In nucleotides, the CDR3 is TGTGCCAGCAGCTTGCCGTCCGAGACCCAGTACTTC. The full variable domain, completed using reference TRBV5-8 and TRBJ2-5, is EAGVTQSPTHLIKTRGQQATLRCSPISGHTSVYWYQQALGLGLQFLLWYDEGEERNRGNFPPRFSGRQFPNYSSELNVNALELEDSALYLCASSLPSETQYFGPGTRLLVL.

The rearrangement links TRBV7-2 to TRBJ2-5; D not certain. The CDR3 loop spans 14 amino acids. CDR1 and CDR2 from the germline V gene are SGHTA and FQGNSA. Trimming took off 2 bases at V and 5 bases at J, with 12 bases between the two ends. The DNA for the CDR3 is TGTGCCAGCAGCTTAATACGCGACTGGGAGACCCAGTACTTC. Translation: CASSLIRDWETQYF.

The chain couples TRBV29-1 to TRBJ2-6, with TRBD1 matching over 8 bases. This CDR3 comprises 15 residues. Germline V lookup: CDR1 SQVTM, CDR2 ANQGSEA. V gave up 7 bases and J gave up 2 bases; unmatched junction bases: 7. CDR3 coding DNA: TGCAGCGCCGGGTCGACAGGGGCTGGGGCCAACGTCCTGACTTTC. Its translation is CSAGSTGAGANVLTF.

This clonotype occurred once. CDR3: CASSGTSGFYNEQFF. CDR3 DNA: TGTGCCAGCAGTGGGACTAGCGGGTTCTACAATGAGCAGTTCTTC. The chain employs TRBV2 and TRBJ2-1; 11 bases match TRBD2. V shed 4 bases, J shed 3 bases, and the junction held 2 bases outside the gene matches. Germline V gene data show CDR1 as SNHLY and CDR2 as FYNNEI. The CDR3 sequence is 15 residues long.

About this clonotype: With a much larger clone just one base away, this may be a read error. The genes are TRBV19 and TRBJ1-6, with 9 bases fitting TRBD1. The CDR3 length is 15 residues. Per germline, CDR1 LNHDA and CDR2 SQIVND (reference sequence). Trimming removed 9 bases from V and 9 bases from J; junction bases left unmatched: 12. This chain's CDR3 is CASGFNRGPSSPLHF. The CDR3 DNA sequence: TGTGCCAGCGGATTCAACAGGGGGCCGAGTTCACCCCTCCACTTT.